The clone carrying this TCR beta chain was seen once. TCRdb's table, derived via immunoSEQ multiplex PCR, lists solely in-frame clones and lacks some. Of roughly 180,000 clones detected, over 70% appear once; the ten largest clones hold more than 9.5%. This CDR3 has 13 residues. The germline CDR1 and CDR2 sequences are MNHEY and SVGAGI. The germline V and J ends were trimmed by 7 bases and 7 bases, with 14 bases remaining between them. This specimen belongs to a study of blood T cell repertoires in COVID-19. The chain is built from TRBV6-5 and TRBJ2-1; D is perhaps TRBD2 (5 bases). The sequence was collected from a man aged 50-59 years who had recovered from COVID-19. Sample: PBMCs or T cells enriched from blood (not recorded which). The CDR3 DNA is TGTGCCAGCACTGGACTTCTGAGGAATGAGCAGTTCTTC. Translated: CASTGLLRNEQFF.